Included here is one T cell receptor (beta chain) sequence, with context. These data belong to a study of blood T cell repertoires in COVID-19. Study as a whole: Samples representing acute and convalescent COVID-19 were sourced from the United States, Italy and Spain. Nucleic acid was either cDNA or gDNA, and it came from T cells, B-cell-depleted T cells, or PBMCs.

The length of the CDR3 is 15 residues. J gave up 5 bases and V 5 bases, and 9 bases lay outside the gene matches. CDR1 is MNHEY and CDR2 is SMNVEV in the germline V gene (reference sequence). In the original analysis: The assay estimated nucleated cells by amplifying reference gene primers. The data were produced by immunoSEQ multiplex PCR, yet TCRdb's version contains in-frame clones alone and is incomplete. V, J and clone size reflect that table, while D and trimming were determined from the DNA. Among roughly 21,000 clones listed, 83% were seen once. The sequenced sample was peripheral blood. This TCR derives from a human donor in a cohort sampled during active COVID-19. The chain carries TRBV27 and TRBJ1-1, with 9 bases identical to TRBD1. The CDR3: CASSRPGQGKTEAFF. The CDR3 DNA reads TGTGCCAGCAGTCGACCGGGACAGGGAAAAACTGAAGCTTTCTTT.